The 15 T cell receptor beta chains below all came from one sample that was sequenced in a study of breast tumors, draining lymph nodes, adjacent tissues. TCRdb ran MiXCR on the multiplex PCR reads and lists one entry per CDR3 protein. The table has about 200,000 distinct CDR3 sequences, approximately 36% seen once. The lymph nodes were axillary draining lymph nodes from breast cancer patients. Input material: axillary lymph node tissue. The receptors here all came from a female donor with breast cancer. Some clones in this sample may be carry-over from other donors' samples.

This chain joins TRBV20-1 and TRBJ1-1, with D unclear. Trimming pared 5 bases from V and 1 base from J, leaving 11 bases between. The germline V gene has CDR1 DFQATT and CDR2 SNEGSKA (reference sequence). The CDR3 runs 13 residues. Here the CDR3 DNA reads TGCAGTGCTCGGGGAGGCTGGAACACTGAAGCTTTCTTT. This codes for CSARGGWNTEAFF.

As to this clonotype: This may stem from a read error, because a much larger clone lies one nucleotide away. This chain connects TRBV6-5 to TRBJ2-7, with 9 bases aligning to TRBD2. The junction had 4 bases not matched to a gene; V was cut back by 2 bases and J by 2 bases. The CDR3 loop spans 15 amino acids. Germline CDR1 is MNHEY and CDR2 is SVGAGI. The CDR3 DNA is TGTGCCAGCAGTTACCTCAGCGGGGGGCCCTACGAGCAGTACTTC. This sequence encodes CASSYLSGGPYEQYF.

This clonotype was seen more than once but under ten times. A read error is possible here, since a much larger clone lies one base away. CDR3 protein: CASSQASGAYEQCF. The CDR3 DNA is TGTGCCAGCAGCCAAGCTAGCGGGGCTTACGAGCAGTGCTTC. The rearrangement links TRBV4-2 to TRBJ2-7, with 9 bases fitting TRBD2. Germline V lookup: CDR1 LGHNA, CDR2 YNFKEQ. This CDR3 spans 14 amino acids.

This clonotype was counted between two and nine times. The chain carries TRBV15 and TRBJ1-2; 8 bases align to TRBD1. The CDR3 is 14 residues long. The V and J ends lost 0 bases and 8 bases, in that order; junction bases with no gene match: 5. The V gene's germline CDR1 is LNHNV and CDR2 YYDKDF (reference sequence). The CDR3 DNA reads TGTGCCACCAGCAGAGATAGGACAGGGAGCGGCTACACCTTC. Protein: CATSRDRTGSGYTF.

This clonotype was seen at least ten times. The chain links TRBV15 to TRBJ2-1; 14 positions agree with TRBD2. V lost 10 bases, J lost 4 bases, and 6 bases stayed unmatched. CDR3 length: 15 residues. From germline, CDR1 is LNHNV and CDR2 YYDKDF (reference sequence). The chain's CDR3 is CAIGTSGSSYNEQFF. CDR3 DNA sequence: TGTGCCATCGGGACTAGCGGGAGTAGTTACAATGAGCAGTTCTTC.

The chain is built from TRBV7-2 and TRBJ2-3; D gene unclear. Between the trimmed V and J ends, which lost 0 bases and 3 bases, there was a span of 4 bases. In germline, CDR1 is SGHTA, CDR2 FQGNSA. The CDR3 sequence is 13 residues long. CDR3 residues: CASSLATTDTQYF. The CDR3 bases are TGTGCCAGCAGCTTAGCTACGACAGATACGCAGTATTTT.

Comment on this clonotype: A junction boundary mismatches the germline segment, possibly from a read error. The CDR3 DNA follows: TGTGCCAGCTCACCAAATTCAGGGCCCGGGGAGCTGCTTTTT. Translating gives CASSPNSGPGELLF. This rearrangement joins TRBV18 to TRBJ2-2; either TRBD1 or TRBD2 may supply D (5 bases each). The CDR3 extends over 14 amino acids. Looked up from germline, CDR1 is KGHSH and CDR2 is LQKENI. The whole variable domain, remainder taken from reference TRBV18 and TRBJ2-2, is NAGVMQNPRHLVRRRGQEARLRCSPMKGHSHVYWYRQLPEEGLKFMVYLQKENIIDESGMPKERFSAEFPKEGPSILRIQQVVRGDSAAYFCASSPNSGPGELLFGEGSRLTVL.

This clonotype was counted ten times or more. The chain is built from TRBV4-3 and TRBJ1-3, with D maybe TRBD1 (5 bases). The CDR3 is 17 residues long. V gave up 2 bases and J gave up 0 bases, with 14 bases separating them. Germline loops: CDR1 LGHNA, CDR2 YSLEER. As DNA, the CDR3 is TGCGCCAGCAGCCAATTTGGACACGGTAGCTCTGGAAACACCATATATTTT. It is translated as CASSQFGHGSSGNTIYF.

J is TRBJ2-1 and V is TRBV24-1; D might be TRBD1 (5 bases). CDR1 and CDR2 (germline): KGHDR, SFDVKD. The ends were cut back, 9 bases at V and 7 bases at J, with 15 bases in the middle. This CDR3 is built from 13 residues. The CDR3 is CATRRQGWNEQFF. In nucleotides, the CDR3 is TGTGCCACCCGGCGGCAGGGATGGAATGAGCAGTTCTTC.

There are many counts of this clonotype. The chain links TRBV5-5 to TRBJ1-2; 7 bases are a match to TRBD1. CDR1 and CDR2 (germline): SGHKS, YYEKEE (reference sequence). The CDR3 has 15 amino acids. Losses at the gene ends were 5 bases for V and 0 bases for J; bases not matched to a gene: 7. The CDR3 DNA follows: TGTGCCAGCAGTCTTATGACAGGGCCTAACTATGGCTACACCTTC. Its translation: CASSLMTGPNYGYTF.

This clonotype was recorded once. The chain carries TRBV20-1 and TRBJ2-6, with D tentatively TRBD1 (6 bases). V lost 0 bases and J 1 base, leaving 7 bases between the germline ends. Germline CDR1 and CDR2: DFQATT and SNEGSKA (reference sequence). This CDR3 has 15 residues. DNA of the CDR3: TGCAGTGCTAGAGACAGGGGTTCTGGGGCCAACGTCCTGACTTTC. Encoded protein: CSARDRGSGANVLTF.

Many counts were recorded for this clonotype. This chain joins TRBV29-1 and TRBJ2-5, with 11 bases fitting TRBD2. Germline trimming cut 4 bases from V and 5 bases from J; bases unmatched to any gene: 12. There are 16 residues in the CDR3. Looked up from germline, CDR1 is SQVTM and CDR2 is ANQGSEA. CDR3 loop: CSVGGTSGGSFETQYF. As DNA, the CDR3 is TGCAGCGTTGGGGGGACTAGCGGCGGGTCTTTCGAGACCCAGTACTTC. Based on the CDR3 plus reference TRBV29-1 and TRBJ2-5, the full variable domain is SAVISQKPSRDICQRGTSLTIQCQVDSQVTMMFWYRQQPGQSLTLIATANQGSEATYESGFVIDKFPISRPNLTFSTLTVSNMSPEDSSIYLCSVGGTSGGSFETQYFGPGTRLLVL.

The V call is TRBV10-2, the J call TRBJ2-5, with 9 bases fitting TRBD2. The V segment lost 2 bases and the J segment 5 bases; nucleotides outside the gene matches: 6. This CDR3 has 15 amino acids. Looked up from germline, CDR1 is WSHSY and CDR2 is SAAADI. This CDR3 is CASSEGAGGGETQYF. The CDR3 DNA sequence: TGCGCCAGCAGTGAGGGGGCGGGGGGGGGGGAGACCCAGTACTTC.

The chain recombines TRBV2 with TRBJ1-2, with TRBD1 identical over 12 bases. Germline values: CDR1 SNHLY, CDR2 FYNNEI. The CDR3 extends over 16 amino acids. Trimming removed 6 bases from V and 1 base from J; junction bases left unmatched: 6. The CDR3 bases are TGTGCCAGCAGACGGGACAGGGGGCGTCGTAACTATGGCTACACCTTC. It translates to CASRRDRGRRNYGYTF.

V is TRBV29-1 and J is TRBJ1-1; TRBD1 matches 9 bases. This CDR3 has 15 amino acids. Trimming cost V 7 bases and J 4 bases; bases outside gene matches: 13. From germline, CDR1 is SQVTM and CDR2 ANQGSEA. The CDR3 sequence: CSATGTGPQGTEAFF. The CDR3 bases are TGCAGCGCAACCGGGACAGGGCCCCAAGGCACTGAAGCTTTCTTT.